The clone carrying this T cell receptor beta chain was seen many times. The CDR3 loop spans 21 amino acids. Germline V gene sequence: CDR1 LGHDT, CDR2 YNNKEL (reference sequence). The V and J ends lost 3 bases and 0 bases, in that order; junction bases with no gene match: 15. The data were taken from a study of regulatory T cells in long-lasting Graves disease. Time point described: newly diagnosed GD, antithyroid drugs for less than 3 months. The TCR library was prepared using RNA isolated from PBMCs. Patients were from an endocrinology department in Xi'an, China. Construction of TCR beta libraries relied on iRepertoire HTBI primers and on Arm-PCR targeting CDR3 regions. TCRdb reanalysed the multiplex PCR reads using MiXCR and keeps one entry per CDR3 protein. The table includes roughly 430,000 distinct CDR3 sequences, over 15% detected once. This sample also belongs to another study, concerning T cells in Graves' hyperthyroidism and ophthalmopathy. That work contributes: In the first-round RT-PCR of the TCR CDR3, the HTBI primer set was used.

The source is a woman aged 25 to 39 with Graves disease. V gene TRBV3-1 combines with J gene TRBJ2-2; 11 bases map to TRBD2. The sample consisted of peripheral blood mononuclear cells (PBMCs), taken at new diagnosis, from a patient treated with antithyroid drugs. The CDR3 spells CASSQSRVPGLAASNTGELFF. CDR3 bases: TGTGCCAGCAGCCAGAGCCGCGTCCCGGGACTAGCGGCCTCGAACACCGGGGAGCTGTTTTTT.